This T cell receptor (beta chain) was observed in a study of T-cell reconstitution after alpha-beta-depleted transplantation in children. V was pared by 4 bases and J by 7 bases, with 6 bases of the junction left unmatched. The length of the CDR3 is 13 residues. Only one count was recorded for this clonotype. The antigen is undetermined. This sample's TCRbeta library carried unique molecular identifier barcodes. TCRdb re-called the PCR reads through MiXCR, storing one row per CDR3 protein. Altogether 300,000 to 400,000 distinct CDR3 sequences are present, around 25% being singletons, with the ten largest covering roughly 9.8%. Overall study results and limits: There were reportedly several hundred expanded graft clones from which alpha-beta T cells came about two months after transplant. Where some patients showed high TCRbeta diversity at day 60, it came from recipient T cells and thymic progenitors that had survived. A year had passed since transplant, and T-cell counts and diversity by then came mostly from newly produced T cells.

The receptor comes from a male patient younger than 18 who had a stem cell transplant for acute lymphoblastic leukemia, so the T cells may come from the graft donor. This specimen was PBMCs, mostly from graft donor cells, taken 180 days after TCRalphabeta/CD19-depleted stem cell transplant. The V and J genes are TRBV12-3 or TRBV12-4 and TRBJ2-7; 8 positions agree with TRBD2. Here the CDR3 DNA reads TGTGCCAGCAGTTGGACTAGCCGGGGAGAGCAGTACTTC. It yields the protein CASSWTSRGEQYF.